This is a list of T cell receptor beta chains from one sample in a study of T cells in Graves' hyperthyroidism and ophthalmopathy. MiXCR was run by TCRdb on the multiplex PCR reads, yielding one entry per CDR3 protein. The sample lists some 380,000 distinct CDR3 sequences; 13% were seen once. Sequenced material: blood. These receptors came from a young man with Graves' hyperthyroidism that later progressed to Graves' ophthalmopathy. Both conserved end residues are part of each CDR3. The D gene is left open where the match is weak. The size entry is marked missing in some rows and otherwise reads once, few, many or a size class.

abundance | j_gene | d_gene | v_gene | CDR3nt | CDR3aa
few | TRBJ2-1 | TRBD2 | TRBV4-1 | TGCGCCAGCAGCCTCGCCGGGACTAAGGATGAGCAGTTCTTC | CASSLAGTKDEQFF
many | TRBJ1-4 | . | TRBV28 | TGTGCCAGCAGTTTTGGAGCAACTAATGAAAAACTGTTTTTT | CASSFGATNEKLFF
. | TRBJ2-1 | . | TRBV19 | TGTGCCACCTCTTTCAGGGGCTCCTACAATGAGCAGTTCTTC | CATSFRGSYNEQFF
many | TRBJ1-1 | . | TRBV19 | TGTGCCAGTAGATCACAGGGTCTGAGCACTGAAGCTTTCTTT | CASRSQGLSTEAFF
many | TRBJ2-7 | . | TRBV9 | TGTGCCAGCAGCGTAGAGGGGGGTCTGAACGGGGAGCAGTACTTC | CASSVEGGLNGEQYF
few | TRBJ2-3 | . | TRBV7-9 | TGTGCCAGCAGCCTAGATTACCGGGACAAACGGACAGATACGCAGTATTTT | CASSLDYRDKRTDTQYF
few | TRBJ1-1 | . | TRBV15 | TGTGCCACCAGCAGAGACCCAGCCGACACTGAAGCTTTCTTT | CATSRDPADTEAFF
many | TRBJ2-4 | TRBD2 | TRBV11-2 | TGTGCCAGCAGCTATCCTTGGGGGGGAAGAGCCAAAAACATTCAGTACTTC | CASSYPWGGRAKNIQYF
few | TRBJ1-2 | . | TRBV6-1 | TGTGCCAGCAGTGAAGAAGGCGCGATCTATGGCTACACCTTC | CASSEEGAIYGYTF
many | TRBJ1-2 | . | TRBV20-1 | TGCAGTGCTACTTACGGGGGCGACGGCTACACCTTC | CSATYGGDGYTF
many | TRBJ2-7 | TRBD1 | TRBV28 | TGTGCCAGCAGCCCACCGGGACAGGGGATTTACGAGCAGTACTTC | CASSPPGQGIYEQYF
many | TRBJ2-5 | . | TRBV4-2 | TGTGCCAGCAGCCAAGATCGTAACAGGAGGATGGAGACCCAGTACTTC | CASSQDRNRRMETQYF
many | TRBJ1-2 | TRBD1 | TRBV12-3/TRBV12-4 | TGTGCCAGCGTACGCGCGGACAGGGGCCGGTATGGCTACACCTTC | CASVRADRGRYGYTF
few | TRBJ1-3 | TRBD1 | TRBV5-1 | TGCGCCAGCAGCTCGGACAGGGGGATCTCTGGAAACACCATATATTTT | CASSSDRGISGNTIYF
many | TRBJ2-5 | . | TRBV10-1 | TGCGCCAGCAGTGACGGGCAAAGAGCGGAGACCCAGTACTTC | CASSDGQRAETQYF
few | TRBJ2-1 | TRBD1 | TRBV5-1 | TGCGCCAGCAGCTTCACCGGGACAGGGTGGAGTGAGCAGTTCTTC | CASSFTGTGWSEQFF
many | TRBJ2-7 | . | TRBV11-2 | TGTGCCAGCAGCCCCCCAGGGCCGATCTACGAGCAGTACTTC | CASSPPGPIYEQYF
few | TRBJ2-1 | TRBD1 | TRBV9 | TGTGCCAGCAGCGATCCGGGACAGGGACTCGCGGAGCAGTTCTTC | CASSDPGQGLAEQFF
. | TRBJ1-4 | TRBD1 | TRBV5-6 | TGTGCCAGCAGCTCCAGGGGGCCCTGGGAAAAACTGTTTTTT | CASSSRGPWEKLFF
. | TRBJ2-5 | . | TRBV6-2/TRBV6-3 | TGTGCCAGCACCAAAAGTGACGGTCTTCAAGAGACCCAGTACTTC | CASTKSDGLQETQYF
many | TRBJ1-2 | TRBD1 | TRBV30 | TGTGCCTGGAGTCTTGGACAGGGACTTGGCTACACCTTC | CAWSLGQGLGYTF
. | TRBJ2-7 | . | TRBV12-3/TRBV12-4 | TGTGCCAGCAGTTTACCGGGAGACGAGCAGTACTTC | CASSLPGDEQYF
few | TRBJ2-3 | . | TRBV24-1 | TGTGCCACCAGTCCCGGGACATATCAGACAGATACGCAGTATTTT | CATSPGTYQTDTQYF
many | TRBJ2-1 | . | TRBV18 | TGTGCCAGCTCACCATTACTGCAGGGAAGCAATGAGCAGTTCTTC | CASSPLLQGSNEQFF
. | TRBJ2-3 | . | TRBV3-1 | TGTGCCAGCAGCCAGATCTTCGCCTCTTTAGTTACAGATACGCAGTATTTT | CASSQIFASLVTDTQYF
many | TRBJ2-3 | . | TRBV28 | TGTGCCAGCAGAGAATCCGGGCCAAGAAGCACAGATACGCAGTATTTT | CASRESGPRSTDTQYF
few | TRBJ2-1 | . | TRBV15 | TGTGCCACCAGCAGAGTACGGCAGCAAAGTGAGTTCTTC | CATSRVRQQSEFF
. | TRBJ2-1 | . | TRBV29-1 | TGCAGCGTCTCGACAGGTTTCGACCCCCGCTCCTACAATGAGCAGTTCTTC | CSVSTGFDPRSYNEQFF
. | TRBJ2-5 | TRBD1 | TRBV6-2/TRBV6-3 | TGTGCCTCACAGGGGACCCAAGAGACCCAGTACTTC | CASQGTQETQYF
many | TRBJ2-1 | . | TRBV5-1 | TGCGCCAGCAGCCGGACCCAAAAAGAGGGGTACAATGAGCAGTTCTTC | CASSRTQKEGYNEQFF
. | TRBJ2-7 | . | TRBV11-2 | TGTGCCAGCAGCTTAGAGTACCCCTACGAGCAGTACTTC | CASSLEYPYEQYF
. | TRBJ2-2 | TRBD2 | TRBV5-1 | TGCGCCAGCAGCCCTACACTAGCGGGGGCGAACACCGGGGAGCTGTTTTTT | CASSPTLAGANTGELFF
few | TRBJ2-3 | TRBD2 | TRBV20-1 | TGCAGTGCTAGGGTTAGCGGGGGGTTCACAGATACGCAGTATTTT | CSARVSGGFTDTQYF
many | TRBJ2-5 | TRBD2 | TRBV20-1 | TGCAGTGCTAGAGGCGGACTAGCAGCAATTGGGACCCAGTACTTC | CSARGGLAAIGTQYF
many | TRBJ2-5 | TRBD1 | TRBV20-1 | TGCAGTGCGATGGGACAGGGAGAGACCCAGTACTTC | CSAMGQGETQYF
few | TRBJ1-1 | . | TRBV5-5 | TGTGCCAGCAGCTTGCGGGGGGGGGCGAAAACTGAAGCTTTCTTT | CASSLRGGAKTEAFF